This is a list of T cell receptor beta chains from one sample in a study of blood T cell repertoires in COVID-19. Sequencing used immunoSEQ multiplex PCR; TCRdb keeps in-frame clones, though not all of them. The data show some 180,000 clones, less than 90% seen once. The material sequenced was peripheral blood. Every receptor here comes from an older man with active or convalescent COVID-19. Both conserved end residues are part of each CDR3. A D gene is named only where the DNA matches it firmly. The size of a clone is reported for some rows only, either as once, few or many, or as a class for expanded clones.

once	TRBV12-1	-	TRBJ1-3	TGTGCCAGCAGCTTTGCGCACAGGACAGCCTACTCTGGAAACACCATATATTTT	CASSFAHRTAYSGNTIYF
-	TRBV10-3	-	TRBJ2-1	TGTGCCATCAGTGTTACCGGGACTGGGGACAATGAGCAGTTCTTC	CAISVTGTGDNEQFF
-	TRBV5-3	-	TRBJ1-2	TGTGCCAGAAGCTTAGTTAGATTTTATGGCTACACCTTC	CARSLVRFYGYTF
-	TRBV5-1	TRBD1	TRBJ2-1	TGCGCCAGCAGACTACCGGGACAGGTATACAATGAGCAGTTCTTC	CASRLPGQVYNEQFF
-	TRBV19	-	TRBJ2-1	TGTGCCAGTAGTCCACGGGGGAGTGAGCAGTTCTTC	CASSPRGSEQFF
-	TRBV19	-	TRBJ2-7	TGTGCCAGTAGTTCATCGGGGTTAAGCTCCTACGAGCAGTACTTC	CASSSSGLSSYEQYF
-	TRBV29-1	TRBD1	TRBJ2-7	TGCAGCGCCGGGACAGGGGGCGCGTACGAGCAGTACTTC	CSAGTGGAYEQYF
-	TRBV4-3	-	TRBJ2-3	TGCGCCAGCAGCCAAGCTCTACTCCCTAGCACAGATACGCAGTATTTT	CASSQALLPSTDTQYF
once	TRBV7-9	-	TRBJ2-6	TGTGCCAGCAGCCAGGCCCAGGCCGGGGCCAACGTCCTGACTTTC	CASSQAQAGANVLTF
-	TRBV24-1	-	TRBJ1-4	TGTGCCACCAGTGGGAGTCGGAATGAAAAACTGTTTTTT	CATSGSRNEKLFF
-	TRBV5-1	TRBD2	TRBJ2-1	TGCGCCAGCAGCCCCCGGCGGGGGGCCGGAGCCCCCTACAATGAGCAGTTCTTC	CASSPRRGAGAPYNEQFF
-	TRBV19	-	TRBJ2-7	TGTGCCAGTAGTATAGGCCTCGCGGGGTACTCCTACGAGCAGTACTTC	CASSIGLAGYSYEQYF
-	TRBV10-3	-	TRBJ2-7	TGTGCCGGATCAAGTGAGGGCTCGGGTCCCTACGAGCAGTACTTC	CAGSSEGSGPYEQYF
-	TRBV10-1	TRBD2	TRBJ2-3	TGCGCCAGCGGGACCCGGGGGGCAGATACGCAGTATTTT	CASGTRGADTQYF
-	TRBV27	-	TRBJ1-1	TGTGCCAGCAGTTTACTTGGGCTGAACACTGAAGCTTTCTTT	CASSLLGLNTEAFF
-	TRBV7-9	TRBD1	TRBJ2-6	TGTGCCAGCAGCTTAGTGCCAGGGGGCGGTGGGGCCAACGTCCTGACTTTC	CASSLVPGGGGANVLTF
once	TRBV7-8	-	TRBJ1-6	TGTGCCAGCAGCTTAGTGGGGAGGGGCTCCTATAATTCACCCCTCCACTTT	CASSLVGRGSYNSPLHF
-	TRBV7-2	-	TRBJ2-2	TGTGCCAGCAGCTTATACAGGCAGAACACCGGGGAGCTGTTTTTT	CASSLYRQNTGELFF
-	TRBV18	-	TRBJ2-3	TGTGCCAGCTCAGGCCTCCTCATCACAGATACGCAGTATTTT	CASSGLLITDTQYF
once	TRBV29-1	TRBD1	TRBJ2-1	TGCAGCGTTGTCCCCCCCTTCGGAGGGACAGGGTATCCCCCGAGCTCCTACAATGAGCAGTTCTTC	CSVVPPFGGTGYPPSSYNEQFF
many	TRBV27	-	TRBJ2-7	TGTGCCAGCAGTTTGACCGGGACACACTCCTACGAGCAGTACTTC	CASSLTGTHSYEQYF
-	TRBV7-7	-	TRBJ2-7	TGTGCCAGCAGCCCCGGGGGTAGCTATGGCCTCTCCTACGAGCAGTACTTC	CASSPGGSYGLSYEQYF
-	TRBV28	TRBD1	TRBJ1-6	TGTGCCACCCTCCGGTCAGGGGGCCTGAGTAATTCACCCCTCCACTTT	CATLRSGGLSNSPLHF
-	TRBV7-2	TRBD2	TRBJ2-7	TGTGCCAGCAGCCCCCCGGGCGGGAGGGCCTACGAGCAGTACTTC	CASSPPGGRAYEQYF
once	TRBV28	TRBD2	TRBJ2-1	TGTGCCAGCCGGGACTACCTCAGGAGAAATGAGCAGTTCTTC	CASRDYLRRNEQFF
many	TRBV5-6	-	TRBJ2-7	TGTGCCAGCAGCTTGGGTGGGGACTTCTACGAGCAGTACTTC	CASSLGGDFYEQYF
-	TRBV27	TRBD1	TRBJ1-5	TGTGCCAGCAGTACCATGACAGGGGAGGCTAGTCAGCCCCAGCATTTT	CASSTMTGEASQPQHF
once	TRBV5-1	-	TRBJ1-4	TGCGCCAGCAGCTTGCCCCACGGTGTTACTAATGAAAAACTGTTTTTT	CASSLPHGVTNEKLFF
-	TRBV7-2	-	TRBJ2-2	TGTGCCAGCAGGGGGGGGCGCACCGGGGAGCTGTTTTTT	CASRGGRTGELFF
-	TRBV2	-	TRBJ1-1	TGTGCCAGCAGCAAGAGTGAAATCGGGAACACTGGTGAAGCTTTCTTT	CASSKSEIGNTGEAFF
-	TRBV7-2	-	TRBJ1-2	TGTGCCAGCAGCTTAGGGGGGCTCGCTGCTAACTATGGCTACACCTTC	CASSLGGLAANYGYTF
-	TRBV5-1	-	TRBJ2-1	TGCGCCAGCAGCTCCGCGTCTACCTACAATGAGCAGTTCTTC	CASSSASTYNEQFF
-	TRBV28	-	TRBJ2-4	TGTGCCAGCAGGCCAATGGGGGCGGCCAAAAACATTCAGTACTTC	CASRPMGAAKNIQYF
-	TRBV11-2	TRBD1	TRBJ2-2	TGTGCCAGCAGCAGGGACAGCTACACCGGGGAGCTGTTTTTT	CASSRDSYTGELFF
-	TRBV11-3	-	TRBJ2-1	TGTGCCAGCAGCCATGGGGCCGGCGCCGGGGGAAGAGAGCAGTTCTTC	CASSHGAGAGGREQFF
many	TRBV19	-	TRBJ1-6	TGTGCCAGTGCTCGAGCACAGGGAAATCTGTCACCCCTCCACTTT	CASARAQGNLSPLHF
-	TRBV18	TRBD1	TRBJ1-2	TGTGCCAGCTCACCGACAGGGCTCCACATCTATGGCTACACCTTC	CASSPTGLHIYGYTF
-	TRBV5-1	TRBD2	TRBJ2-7	TGCGCCAGCAGCTCCACTAGCGGGAGAAACGAGCAGTACTTC	CASSSTSGRNEQYF
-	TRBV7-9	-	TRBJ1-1	TGTGCCAGCAGCTCGAGGGACTCCTTACTCTTT	CASSSRDSLLF
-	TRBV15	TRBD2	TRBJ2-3	TGTGCCACCAGCAGGGGACTAGCGGGGGGTAGGACAGATACGCAGTATTTT	CATSRGLAGGRTDTQYF
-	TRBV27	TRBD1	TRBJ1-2	TGTGCCAGCAGTCGATCCGGGACAGGGGCCCTGAACTATGGCTACACCTTC	CASSRSGTGALNYGYTF
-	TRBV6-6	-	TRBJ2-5	TGTGCCAGCAGTGGGGCTAGGGAGACCCAGTACTTC	CASSGARETQYF
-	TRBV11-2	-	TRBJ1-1	TGTGCCAGCAGCTCCAGACAGCTCATGAACACTGAAGCTTTCTTT	CASSSRQLMNTEAFF
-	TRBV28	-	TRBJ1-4	TGTGCCAGCAGTCCAGCTGGGGGGGGGAAGTCTGAAAAACTGTTTTTT	CASSPAGGGKSEKLFF
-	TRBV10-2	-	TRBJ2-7	TGCGCCAGCAGCCCTGTGGGATCGGGGGAGCAGTACTTC	CASSPVGSGEQYF
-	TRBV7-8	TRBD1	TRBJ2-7	TGTGCCAGCAGCCGTCCGGGACAGGACTTTTCCGAGCAGTACTTC	CASSRPGQDFSEQYF
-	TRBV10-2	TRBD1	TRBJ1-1	TGCGCCAGCAGGGAGGGGGCCCCAACTGGAGCTTTCTTT	CASREGAPTGAFF
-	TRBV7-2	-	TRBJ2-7	TGTGCCAGCAGCTTAGACGGCGGGAATTCCTACGAGCAGTACTTC	CASSLDGGNSYEQYF
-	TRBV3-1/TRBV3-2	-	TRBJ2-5	TGTGCCAGCAGCCCGACTAGACGAGAGACCCAGTACTTC	CASSPTRRETQYF
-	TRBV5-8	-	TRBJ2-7	TGTGCCAGCAGCTTGGCGGTGGGGCGATCCTACGAGCAGTACTTC	CASSLAVGRSYEQYF
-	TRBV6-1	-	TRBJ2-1	TGTGCCAGCAGTGAGGAGAGGTACAATGAGCAGTTCTTC	CASSEERYNEQFF
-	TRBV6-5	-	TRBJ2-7	TGTGCCAGCAGTTATGATGGGACAACCAGCTCCTACGAGCAGTACTTC	CASSYDGTTSSYEQYF
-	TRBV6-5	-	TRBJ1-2	TGTGCCAGCAGGGTAGGGAGTTATGGCTACACCTTC	CASRVGSYGYTF